This entry features one T cell receptor beta chain sequence. The antigen remains undetermined. This specimen belongs to a study of cytomegalovirus exposure and HLA in healthy donors. Overall study: Most genotyped donors, around 78% of some 400, had Caucasian-associated genetic ancestry.

Researchers ran the PCR with 60 Vbeta and 13 Jbeta primers. Libraries were prepared by immunoSEQ multiplex PCR; TCRdb keeps only in-frame clonotypes and omits some of them. The sample lists about 67,000 clones; over 75% were seen once. Broader study findings: Across donors, sequencing depth was assumed by presence/absence analyses to be roughly uniform.

J lost 4 bases, V lost 1 base, and 13 bases had no gene match. Germline V lookup: CDR1 MDHEN, CDR2 SYDVKM. CDR3 length: 19 residues. The chain links TRBV28 to TRBJ2-1; 10 nucleotides match TRBD2. The sequenced sample consisted of PBMCs. The origin of this receptor is a woman in her twenties or thirties in good health and CMV-seropositive. DNA of the CDR3: TGTGCCAGCAGTTTATCTCTCTCTTCGGGTAGCGGGAGGTACAATGAGCAGTTCTTC. This gives the protein CASSLSLSSGSGRYNEQFF.